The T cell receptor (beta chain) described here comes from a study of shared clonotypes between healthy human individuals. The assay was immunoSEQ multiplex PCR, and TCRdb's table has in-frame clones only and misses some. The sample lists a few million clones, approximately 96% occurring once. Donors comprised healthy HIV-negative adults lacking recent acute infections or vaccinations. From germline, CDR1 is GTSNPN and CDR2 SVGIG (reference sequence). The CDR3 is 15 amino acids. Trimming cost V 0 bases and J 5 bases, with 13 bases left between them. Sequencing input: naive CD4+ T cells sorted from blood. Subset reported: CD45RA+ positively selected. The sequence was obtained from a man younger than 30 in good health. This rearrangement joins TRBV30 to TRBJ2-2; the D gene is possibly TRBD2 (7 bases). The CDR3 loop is CAWSVRRGRTGELFF. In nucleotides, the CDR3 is TGTGCCTGGAGTGTGAGGCGGGGGCGAACCGGGGAGCTGTTTTTT.